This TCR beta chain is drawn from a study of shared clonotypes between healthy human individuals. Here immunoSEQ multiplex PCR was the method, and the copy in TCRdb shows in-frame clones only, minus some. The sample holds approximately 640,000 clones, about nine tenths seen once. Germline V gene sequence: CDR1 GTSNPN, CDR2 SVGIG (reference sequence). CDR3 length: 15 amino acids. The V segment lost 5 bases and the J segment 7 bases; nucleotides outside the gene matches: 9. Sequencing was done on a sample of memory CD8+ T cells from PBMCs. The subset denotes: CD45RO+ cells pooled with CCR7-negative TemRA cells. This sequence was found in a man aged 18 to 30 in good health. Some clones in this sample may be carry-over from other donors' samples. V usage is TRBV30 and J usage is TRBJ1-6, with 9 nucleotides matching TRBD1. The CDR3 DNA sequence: TGTGCCTGGGCCTCGGGACAGGGTTTGAATTCACCCCTCCACTTT. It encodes CAWASGQGLNSPLHF.